These 2 T cell receptor beta chains were sequenced from one sample in a study of T cell responses to AZD1222 COVID-19 vaccine. Using immunoSEQ multiplex PCR, the repertoire was profiled, and TCRdb retains in-frame clones only, with some absent. This sample has 150,000 or so clones, with 80% to 90% found just once. This material consisted of peripheral blood, taken on day 0 of AZD1222 vaccination. The receptors come from an adult in good health.

Only one count was recorded for this clone. V and J are TRBV9 and TRBJ2-7; D gene ambiguous. Trimming removed 4 bases at V and 2 bases at J, with 13 bases between. CDR1 is SGDLS, CDR2 YYNGEE, per germline. This CDR3 contains 14 residues. The CDR3 reads CASSPLGFPYEQYF. The CDR3 DNA reads TGTGCCAGCAGCCCATTGGGGTTTCCCTACGAGCAGTACTTC.

J is TRBJ1-6 and V is TRBV28; a weak D match, TRBD1 (6 bases). V was shortened by 6 bases and J by 6 bases, with 18 bases between the two germline ends. Per germline, CDR1 MDHEN and CDR2 SYDVKM. The CDR3 sequence is 16 residues long. The CDR3 DNA follows: TGTGCCAGCAGGAAACAGGGCGACGGGAGTAATTCACCCCTCCACTTT. Amino acids: CASRKQGDGSNSPLHF.